Only a few counts were recorded for the clone carrying this T cell receptor (beta chain). The data derive from a study of cytomegalovirus exposure and HLA in healthy donors. The V gene lost 1 base and the J gene lost 5 bases, with 11 bases spanning the gap. CDR1 and CDR2 (germline): MGHRA, YSYEKL. This CDR3 is 14 amino acids long. Profiling relied on immunoSEQ multiplex PCR, and the TCRdb table lists in-frame clones only, not all of them. The sample lists some 200,000 clones, around nine tenths occurring once. Sequenced sample: PBMCs. The source is a man aged 30 to 39 in good health and CMV-seropositive. The chain uses TRBV4-1 and TRBJ1-1, with D uncertain. Here the CDR3 reads CASSQAGRVTEAFF. The CDR3 nucleotides read TGCGCCAGCAGCCAAGCGGGAAGGGTTACTGAAGCTTTCTTT.